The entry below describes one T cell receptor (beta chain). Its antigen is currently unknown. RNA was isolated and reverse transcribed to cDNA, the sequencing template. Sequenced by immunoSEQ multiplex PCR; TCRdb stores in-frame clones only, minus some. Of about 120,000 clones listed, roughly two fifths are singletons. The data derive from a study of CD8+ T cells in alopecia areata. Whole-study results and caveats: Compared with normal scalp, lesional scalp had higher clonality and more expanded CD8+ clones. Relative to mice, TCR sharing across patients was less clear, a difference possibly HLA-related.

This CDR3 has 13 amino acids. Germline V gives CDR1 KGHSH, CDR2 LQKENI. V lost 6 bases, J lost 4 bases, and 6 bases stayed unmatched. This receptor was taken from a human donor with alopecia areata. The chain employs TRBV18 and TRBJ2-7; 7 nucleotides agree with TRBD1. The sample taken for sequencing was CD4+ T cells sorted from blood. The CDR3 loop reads CASSRQGSYEQYF. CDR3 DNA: TGTGCCAGCTCGCGACAGGGTTCGTACGAGCAGTACTTC.